One T cell receptor beta chain is described in this entry. Some clones are missing from TCRdb's copy, which holds only in-frame ones; the method was immunoSEQ multiplex PCR. The table includes 90,000 to 95,000 clones, around four fifths detected once. This sample was included in a study of control samples from healthy donors and cancer patients. The CDR3 loop spans 14 amino acids. The J segment lost 2 bases and the V segment lost 6 bases, leaving 6 bases of the junction unmatched. Germline assignment: CDR1 SNHLY and CDR2 FYNNEI. V usage is TRBV2 and J usage is TRBJ2-7; TRBD1 matches 8 bases. What was sequenced was blood. This TCR derives from a man aged 25 to 40 in good health. The CDR3 loop reads CASRRQGLPYEQYF. DNA for the CDR3: TGTGCCAGCAGGAGACAGGGGTTACCCTACGAGCAGTACTTC.